These T cell receptor beta chains were read from a single sample in a study of blood T cell repertoires in COVID-19. TCRdb keeps only in-frame clones here, not all; method: immunoSEQ multiplex PCR. The table lists 210,000 or so clones, 70% to 90% of them singletons. Sequencing used PBMCs or T cells enriched from blood (not recorded which). These receptors came from a man aged 25-40 years who had recovered from COVID-19. Both conserved end residues are part of each CDR3. D genes are given only for firm matches. Clone size appears in some rows only: once, few, many, or a class for an expanded clone.

TRBJ2-5,TRBV1,.,.,TGCACCAGCAGCTACCAAATAGGAGTGAGAGGTAGTGGCCAAGAGACCCAGTACTTC,CTSSYQIGVRGSGQETQYF
TRBJ1-5,TRBV4-1,.,.,TGCGCCAGCAGCCAAGGTTCCGGGGGTTCCCCTATGAGTTGGGCAGTTCAGCCCCAGCATTTT,CASSQGSGGSPMSWAVQPQHF
TRBJ1-2,TRBV18,few,TRBD1,TGTGCCAGCTCAACCGCCGGACAGGGGAGCAATTATGGCTACACCTTC,CASSTAGQGSNYGYTF
TRBJ2-5,TRBV5-6,.,TRBD1,TGTGCCAGCAGCTTTACTGGGACAGAAGAGACCCAGTACTTC,CASSFTGTEETQYF
TRBJ2-7,TRBV5-1,few,TRBD1,TGCGCCAGCAGCTTGCTACAGGGGTACGAGCAGTACTTC,CASSLLQGYEQYF
TRBJ1-1,TRBV10-3,.,TRBD1,TGTGCCATCAGCGGGACAGCGATGAACACTGAAGCTTTCTTT,CAISGTAMNTEAFF
TRBJ1-3,TRBV4-2,.,TRBD1,TGTGCCAGCAGCCGTTCGACAGGGACGGACTCTGGAAACACCATATATTTT,CASSRSTGTDSGNTIYF
TRBJ2-5,TRBV6-5,.,.,TGTGCCAGCAGTTACTCCCTCAGGGGAGGGATGGAGACCCAGTACTTC,CASSYSLRGGMETQYF
TRBJ1-6,TRBV30,.,.,TGTGCCTGGAGTGGCCCCACGGTTAATTCACCCCTCCACTTT,CAWSGPTVNSPLHF
TRBJ2-2,TRBV25-1,.,TRBD1,TGTGCCAGCAGTGAGGACAGGGGGCGCGCCGGGGAGCTGTTTTTT,CASSEDRGRAGELFF
TRBJ2-1,TRBV5-1,many,.,TGCGCCAGCAGCTTGGCCGGGGATTCCTACAATGAGCAGTTCTTC,CASSLAGDSYNEQFF
TRBJ1-1,TRBV5-1,once,.,TGCGCCAGCAGCCAGAGTGGGGGCCTGAACACTGAAGCTTTCTTT,CASSQSGGLNTEAFF
TRBJ2-7,TRBV5-1,many,TRBD2,TGCGCCAGCCCCTTCGCGGGAGGGCCTTTGGACGAGCAGTACTTC,CASPFAGGPLDEQYF
TRBJ2-2,TRBV3-1/TRBV3-2,.,.,TGTGCCAGCAGCCAAGTGACTGGGTATGCCGGGGAGCTGTTTTTT,CASSQVTGYAGELFF
TRBJ2-7,TRBV7-2,.,.,TGTGCCAGCAGCCCCTCTACCTACGAGCAGTACTTC,CASSPSTYEQYF